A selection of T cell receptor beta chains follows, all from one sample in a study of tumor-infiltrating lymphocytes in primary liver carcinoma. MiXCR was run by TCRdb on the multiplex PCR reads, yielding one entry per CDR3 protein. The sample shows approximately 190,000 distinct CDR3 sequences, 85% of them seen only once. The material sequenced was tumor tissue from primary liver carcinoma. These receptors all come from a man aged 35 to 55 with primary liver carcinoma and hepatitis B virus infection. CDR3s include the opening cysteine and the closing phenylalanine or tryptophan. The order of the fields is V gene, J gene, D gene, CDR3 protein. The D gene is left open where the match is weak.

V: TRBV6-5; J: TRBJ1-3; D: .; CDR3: CASSHGPRAGIAGNTIYF
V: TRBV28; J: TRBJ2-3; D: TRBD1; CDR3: CASGTSQGAVGTQYF
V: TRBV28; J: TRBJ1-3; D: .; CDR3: CPSSPGGSGNTIYF
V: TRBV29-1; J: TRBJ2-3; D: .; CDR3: CSAGKTDRQYF
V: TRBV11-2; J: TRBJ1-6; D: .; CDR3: CDSSLGDHGYNSPPHF
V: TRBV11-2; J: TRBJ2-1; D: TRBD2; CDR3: CANSQASGSNNEQFF
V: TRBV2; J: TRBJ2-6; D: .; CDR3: CASSPLSSGASVLTF
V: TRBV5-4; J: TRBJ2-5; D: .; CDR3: CASSTDQETQCF
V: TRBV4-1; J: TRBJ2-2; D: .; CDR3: CASSQLTFSRELLF
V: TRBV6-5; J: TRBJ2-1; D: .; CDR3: CASKPRPSFGEQFF
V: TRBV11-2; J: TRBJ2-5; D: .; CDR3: CVSSLTSNQETQYF
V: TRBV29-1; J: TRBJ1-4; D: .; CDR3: CSVGGGMGEKLLF
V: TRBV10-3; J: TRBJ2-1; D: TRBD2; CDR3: CAISKSGLAGGTYNKQFF
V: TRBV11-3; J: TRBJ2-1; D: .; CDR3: CVRSLGVSNNEQFF
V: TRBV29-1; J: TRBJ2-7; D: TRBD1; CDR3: CSVSPTGLHGQYF
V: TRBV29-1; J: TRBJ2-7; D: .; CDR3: CSVVARSLEQYF
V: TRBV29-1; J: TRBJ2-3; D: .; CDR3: CSVGASVRPDKQYF
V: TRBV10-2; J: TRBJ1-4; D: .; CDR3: CASSEITGPNEKLFF
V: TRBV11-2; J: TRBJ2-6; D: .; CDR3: CASRPRREWTGTNVLIF
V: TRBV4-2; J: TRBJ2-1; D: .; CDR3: CASSQDSTTSGGQFF
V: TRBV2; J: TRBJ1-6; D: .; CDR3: CASSEQNNSSLHF
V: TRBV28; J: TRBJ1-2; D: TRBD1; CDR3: CASIFLGQGYGYTF
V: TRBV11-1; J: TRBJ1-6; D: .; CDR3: CASSLTLDLPLHF
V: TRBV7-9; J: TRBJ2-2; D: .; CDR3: CAISLVRQGWTGELLF
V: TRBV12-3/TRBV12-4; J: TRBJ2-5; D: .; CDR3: CASSPAGVEETLHF
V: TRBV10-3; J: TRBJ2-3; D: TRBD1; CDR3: CALSGTGGTDTQYF
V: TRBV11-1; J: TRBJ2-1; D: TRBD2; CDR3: CASRLAKRGGYNEQFF
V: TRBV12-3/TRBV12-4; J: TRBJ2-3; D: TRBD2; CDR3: CASTWGLARVSDTQNF
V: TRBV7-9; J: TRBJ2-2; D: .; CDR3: CASSFADNTEELFF
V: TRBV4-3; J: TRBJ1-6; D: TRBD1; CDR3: CASSHLTGQAGSPLHF
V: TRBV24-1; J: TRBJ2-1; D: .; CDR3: CATSLSRSDEQFF
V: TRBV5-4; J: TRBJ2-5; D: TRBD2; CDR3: CATRSVAGWPENQYF
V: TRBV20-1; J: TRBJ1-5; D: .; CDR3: CSDRIHGDSNQPQHF
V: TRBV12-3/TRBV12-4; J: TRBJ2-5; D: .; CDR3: CASSLSEVESQYF
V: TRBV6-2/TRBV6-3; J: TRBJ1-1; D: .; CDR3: CARSRHGYTEAFF
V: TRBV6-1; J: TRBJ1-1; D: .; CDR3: CAIQIGSINPEAFF
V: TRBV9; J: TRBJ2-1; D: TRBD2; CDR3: CASSSRTSGTRNEKFF
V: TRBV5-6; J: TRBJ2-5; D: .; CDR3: CDSSLEASLETQYF
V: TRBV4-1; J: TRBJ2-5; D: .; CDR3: CASSPLVYKETQYF
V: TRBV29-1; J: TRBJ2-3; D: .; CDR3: CSVSGTWASDTQYF
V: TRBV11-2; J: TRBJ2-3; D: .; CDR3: CTSTPPGRADRQYF
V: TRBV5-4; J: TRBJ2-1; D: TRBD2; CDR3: CASSLEGGSHDEQFF